The 17 T cell receptor beta chains below all came from one sample that was sequenced in a study of blood T cell repertoires in COVID-19. The repertoire was sequenced with immunoSEQ multiplex PCR; TCRdb's copy has only in-frame clones and lacks some. The sample contains roughly 150,000 clones, around 90% of which appear only once. Specimen: peripheral blood. The receptors originated from a man in his forties or fifties who had recovered from COVID-19.

V and J are TRBV9 and TRBJ1-6, with a weak D call TRBD1 (5 bases). The V gene's germline CDR1 is SGDLS and CDR2 YYNGEE. V was clipped by 0 bases and J by 9 bases, with 13 bases between them. The CDR3 sequence is 15 residues long. The CDR3 sequence: CASSVVGGGTSPLHF. The CDR3 DNA sequence: TGTGCCAGCAGCGTAGTCGGTGGCGGGACTTCACCCCTCCACTTT.

The rearrangement uses TRBV2 and TRBJ1-1; D possibly corresponds to TRBD1 (6 bases). V lost 4 bases, J lost 10 bases, and 16 bases lay in between. CDR3 length: 13 residues. Per the germline V gene, CDR1 is SNHLY and CDR2 is FYNNEI. The CDR3 DNA sequence: TGTGCCAGCAGTGGCAGGGGTCAATTGGGAGCTTTCTTT. This sequence encodes CASSGRGQLGAFF.

The chain joins TRBV19 to TRBJ1-1, with 11 bases identical to TRBD1. CDR1 LNHDA and CDR2 SQIVND come from the germline V gene (reference sequence). This CDR3 region has 14 residues. With V trimmed by 6 bases and J by 5 bases, 5 bases remained unmatched. Written as DNA, the CDR3 is TGTGCCAGTAGCCCGGGACAGGGGGGAACTGAAGCTTTCTTT. It is translated as CASSPGQGGTEAFF. Using reference TRBV19 and TRBJ1-1 for the parts outside the CDR3, the full variable domain is DGGITQSPKYLFRKEGQNVTLSCEQNLNHDAMYWYRQDPGQGLRLIYYSQIVNDFQKGDIAEGYSVSREKKESFPLTVTSAQKNPTAFYLCASSPGQGGTEAFFGQGTRLTVV.

The chain carries TRBV3-1 (or the pseudogene TRBV3-2) and TRBJ2-3; unclear D gene. There are 13 residues in the CDR3. CDR1 LGHDT and CDR2 YNNKEL come from the germline V gene (reference sequence). The V end was cut by 5 bases, the J end by 6 bases, with 12 bases between. The CDR3 protein is CASSLDFLDTQYF. In DNA, the CDR3 is TGTGCCAGCAGCTTAGACTTTCTTGATACGCAGTATTTT.

This rearrangement joins TRBV10-3 to TRBJ1-6, with 11 bases identical to TRBD1. V dropped 0 bases and J dropped 7; count of bases not matched to a gene: 2. Germline CDR1 and CDR2: ENHRY and SYGVKD. This CDR3 is 16 amino acids long. The CDR3 protein is CAISESGTGGNSPLHF. The CDR3 DNA is TGTGCCATCAGTGAGTCGGGGACAGGGGGGAATTCACCCCTCCACTTT.

This chain links TRBV11-1 with TRBJ1-5; the D is unclear. This CDR3 is 15 amino acids long. Germline values: CDR1 SGHAT, CDR2 FQDESV (reference sequence). V shed 5 bases and J shed 0 bases, with 11 bases lying between them. The DNA of the CDR3 is TGTGCCAGCAGCCCCCCCGGGGATAGCAATCAGCCCCAGCATTTT. It translates to CASSPPGDSNQPQHF.

The V and J genes are TRBV7-2 and TRBJ2-1, with a possible D match to TRBD2 (6 bases). The CDR3 length is 15 residues. Germline V gives CDR1 SGHTA, CDR2 FQGNSA. V lost 5 bases to trimming and J lost 5 bases, with 16 bases between them. The CDR3 nucleotides read TGTGCCAGCAGCCCGCGTTGGGGCGGGGACAATGAGCAGTTCTTC. It encodes CASSPRWGGDNEQFF.

The rearrangement uses TRBV5-4 and TRBJ1-5, with unresolved D. The V and J ends lost 0 bases and 5 bases respectively, with 6 bases between them. Germline V gene lookup returns CDR1 SGHNT and CDR2 YYREEE (reference sequence). This CDR3 contains 13 residues. CDR3 coding DNA: TGTGCCAGCAGCTTGGATCCGGATCAGCCCCAGCATTTT. Translating it yields CASSLDPDQPQHF.

The chain has TRBV10-3 and TRBJ1-2; no clear D. Trimming pared 6 bases from V and 0 bases from J, leaving 11 bases between. From germline, CDR1 is ENHRY and CDR2 SYGVKD. The length of the CDR3 is 14 residues. The CDR3 region has the DNA TGTGCCATCAGGGGCTTGAACACTAACTATGGCTACACCTTC. Translation: CAIRGLNTNYGYTF.

The chain has TRBV20-1 and TRBJ1-1; D is undetermined. V gave up 6 bases and J gave up 3 bases, with 5 bases separating them. The CDR3 runs to 10 residues. Germline lookup yields CDR1 DFQATT and CDR2 SNEGSKA (reference sequence). The CDR3 nucleotides are TGCAGTGCAGCGGACACTGAAGCTTTCTTT. Amino acid sequence: CSAADTEAFF.

This chain links TRBV7-2 with TRBJ2-5, with 14 bases that match TRBD2. Germline trimming cut 5 bases from V and 4 bases from J; bases unmatched to any gene: 6. Germline V gene data show CDR1 as SGHTA and CDR2 as FQGNSA. This CDR3 is built from 16 residues. CDR3 sequence (DNA): TGTGCCAGCAGCCCGACTAGCGGGAGGGCCGGAGAGACCCAGTACTTC. Its protein is CASSPTSGRAGETQYF.

This clone has just one count. J is TRBJ2-5 and V is TRBV14; maybe TRBD2 (7 bases). V was cut by 4 bases and J by 5 bases, with 20 bases left in between. Germline V CDR1 and CDR2: SGHDN, FVKESK. The CDR3 consists of 16 residues. The CDR3 sequence is CASSPREDPRGETQYF. In DNA form, the CDR3 reads TGTGCCAGCAGCCCCCGGGAGGACCCCAGGGGTGAGACCCAGTACTTC. The entire variable domain, with the rest obtained from reference TRBV14 and TRBJ2-5, is as follows: EAGVTQFPSHSVIEKGQTVTLRCDPISGHDNLYWYRRVMGKEIKFLLHFVKESKQDESGMPNNRFLAERTGGTYSTLKVQPAELEDSGVYFCASSPREDPRGETQYFGPGTRLLVL.

This clone was seen a single time. The chain combines TRBV30 with TRBJ1-2; D not resolved. Germline V gives CDR1 GTSNPN, CDR2 SVGIG (reference sequence). Trimming removed 5 bases at V and 2 bases at J, with 15 bases between. The length of the CDR3 is 14 residues. The CDR3 here is CAWEPPTANYGYTF. CDR3 coding DNA: TGTGCCTGGGAACCCCCCACTGCCAACTATGGCTACACCTTC.

This clone was seen many times. This rearrangement joins TRBV19 to TRBJ2-1; no clear D gene. CDR3 length: 11 residues. The V end lost 3 bases, the J end lost 7 bases, and 4 bases lay between the germline ends. In germline, CDR1 is LNHDA, CDR2 SQIVND (reference sequence). In DNA form, the CDR3 reads TGTGCCAGTAGTATTCTTAATGAGCAGTTCTTC. Translated, it gives CASSILNEQFF.

The gene calls are TRBV7-8 and TRBJ2-4; TRBD2 matches at 9 bases. The CDR3 is 17 amino acids. In germline, CDR1 is SGHVS, CDR2 FQNEAQ. Trimming took 5 bases from V and 0 from J; bases not matched to a gene: 8. CDR3 protein: CASSPVAGEIAKNIQYF. The CDR3 DNA reads as TGTGCCAGCAGCCCTGTAGCGGGAGAGATAGCCAAAAACATTCAGTACTTC. The whole variable domain, remainder taken from reference TRBV7-8 and TRBJ2-4, is GAGVSQSPRYKVAKRGQDVALRCDPISGHVSLFWYQQALGQGPEFLTYFQNEAQLDKSGLPSDRFFAERPEGSVSTLKIQRTQQEDSAVYLCASSPVAGEIAKNIQYFGAGTRLSVL.

The V and J genes are TRBV6-4 and TRBJ2-3; the match to TRBD2 covers 9 bases. This CDR3 is 14 amino acids long. Germline V gene sequence: CDR1 MRHNA, CDR2 SNTAGT. V lost 7 bases and J lost 1; bases outside the gene matches: 3. CDR3 sequence: CASKASGGTDTQYF. Written as DNA, the CDR3 is TGTGCCAGCAAGGCTAGCGGGGGCACAGATACGCAGTATTTT.

This clone was detected only a few times. The chain joins TRBV6-2 or TRBV6-3 to TRBJ1-5, with D uncertain. CDR1 and CDR2 from the germline V gene are MNHEY and SVGEGT. V was shortened by 5 bases and J by 7 bases, with 21 bases between the two germline ends. The CDR3 runs 16 residues. For the CDR3, the DNA is TGTGCCAGCAGTCAGCACATGACCTGGACTGGACAGCCCCAGCATTTT. Translating gives CASSQHMTWTGQPQHF.